This record covers a single T cell receptor beta chain. Documented time point: pretreatment peripheral blood. Locally advanced or metastatic urothelial carcinoma affected all patients. This sample is part of a study of PD-L1 blockade in urothelial cancer. About the research overall: Timepoints chosen for blood analysis were 3 weeks (second dose) and 6 weeks after treatment start.

The data were produced by immunoSEQ multiplex PCR, yet TCRdb's version contains in-frame clones alone and is incomplete. Of 60,000 to 75,000 clones detected, less than 90% appear once; the ten largest clones hold roughly 8.3%. This CDR3 is 14 amino acids long. CDR1 is MNHEY and CDR2 is SVGAGI in the germline V gene. J gave up 7 bases and V 6 bases, and 11 bases lay outside the gene matches. The chain carries TRBV6-5 and TRBJ2-5; TRBD1 matches at 7 bases. The specimen was PBMCs, collected around atezolizumab (anti-PD-L1) treatment. This receptor was obtained from a woman aged 65 to 85 with urothelial cancer. The CDR3 region has the DNA TGTGCCAGCAGCAACCGGGACAGAGGATGGACCCAGTACTTC. Protein sequence: CASSNRDRGWTQYF.